Listed below are T cell receptor beta chains from one sample, sequenced in a study of human T cells and chemical hapten exposure. From the RACE reads, TCRdb called clonotypes with MiXCR, one entry per CDR3 protein. The table includes 100,000 to 150,000 distinct CDR3 sequences, approximately 13% detected once. Sequencing used whole blood, obtained in connection with sensitization to the hapten diphenylcyclopropenone (DPC). Receptor source: a woman younger than 35 with alopecia areata. Some clones in this sample may be carry-over from other donors' samples. CDR3s include the opening cysteine and the closing phenylalanine or tryptophan. D genes are given only for firm matches. Size values are once, few and many counts, or a class for expanded clones, and some rows have none.

D gene: .; J gene: TRBJ1-1; clone size: .; V gene: TRBV10-1; CDR3 protein: CASSESRDSGRTEAFF; CDR3 DNA: TGCGCCAGCAGTGAGTCGAGGGATTCCGGGAGGACTGAAGCTTTCTTT
D gene: .; J gene: TRBJ1-1; clone size: few; V gene: TRBV20-1; CDR3 protein: CSARGTEAFF; CDR3 DNA: TGCAGTGCTAGAGGGACTGAAGCTTTCTTT
D gene: .; J gene: TRBJ1-1; clone size: .; V gene: TRBV18; CDR3 protein: CASSPGVGGEAFF; CDR3 DNA: TGTGCCAGCTCACCCGGGGTAGGTGGAGAAGCTTTCTTT
D gene: TRBD1; J gene: TRBJ2-1; clone size: many; V gene: TRBV7-9; CDR3 protein: CATRGTNNEQFF; CDR3 DNA: TGTGCCACCAGGGGGACGAACAATGAGCAGTTCTTC
D gene: .; J gene: TRBJ2-2; clone size: many; V gene: TRBV6-2/TRBV6-3; CDR3 protein: CASRPPGVLGLGELFF; CDR3 DNA: TGTGCCAGCAGGCCACCCGGTGTGCTAGGGCTCGGGGAGCTGTTTTTT
D gene: .; J gene: TRBJ2-7; clone size: .; V gene: TRBV7-2; CDR3 protein: CASSPGRTQSYEQYF; CDR3 DNA: TGTGCCAGCAGCCCCGGTAGGACCCAGTCCTACGAGCAGTACTTC
D gene: .; J gene: TRBJ1-3; clone size: .; V gene: TRBV11-2; CDR3 protein: CASRLKAVAGNTIYF; CDR3 DNA: TGTGCCAGCAGGTTAAAGGCCGTTGCCGGAAACACCATATATTTT
D gene: .; J gene: TRBJ2-7; clone size: .; V gene: TRBV29-1; CDR3 protein: CSVAANYEQYF; CDR3 DNA: TGCAGCGTTGCCGCGAACTACGAGCAGTACTTC
D gene: TRBD1; J gene: TRBJ2-5; clone size: few; V gene: TRBV28; CDR3 protein: CASSHNRGPETQYF; CDR3 DNA: TGTGCCAGCAGCCATAACAGGGGGCCCGAGACCCAGTACTTC
D gene: TRBD2; J gene: TRBJ2-7; clone size: many; V gene: TRBV2; CDR3 protein: CVSTDSGTYEQYF; CDR3 DNA: TGTGTCAGCACCGATAGCGGGACGTACGAGCAGTACTTC
D gene: TRBD2; J gene: TRBJ2-5; clone size: .; V gene: TRBV25-1; CDR3 protein: CATSGRELQETQYF; CDR3 DNA: TGTGCCACATCTGGGAGGGAACTCCAAGAGACCCAGTACTTC